This T cell receptor (beta chain) was obtained from a study of cytomegalovirus exposure and HLA in healthy donors. Study-wide results and caveats: Among TCR beta chains, those listed as cytomegalovirus-associated numbered 164.

About this clone: The antigen remains unidentified.

V lost 0 bases, J lost 6 bases, and 14 bases lay in between. Germline V lookup: CDR1 LGHNA, CDR2 YNFKEQ. The length of the CDR3 is 16 residues. Produced via immunoSEQ multiplex PCR; TCRdb's table is partial and in-frame only. The sample consists of 80,000 to 100,000 clones, more than 85% of them appearing once. This TCR was recovered from a man aged 18 to 30 in good health and CMV-seropositive. This chain connects TRBV4-2 to TRBJ2-2, with D perhaps TRBD1 (5 bases). The sample consisted of PBMCs. The CDR3 region is CASSQDTGQGPGELFF. The CDR3, as DNA: TGTGCCAGCAGCCAAGATACCGGGCAGGGCCCCGGGGAGCTGTTTTTT.